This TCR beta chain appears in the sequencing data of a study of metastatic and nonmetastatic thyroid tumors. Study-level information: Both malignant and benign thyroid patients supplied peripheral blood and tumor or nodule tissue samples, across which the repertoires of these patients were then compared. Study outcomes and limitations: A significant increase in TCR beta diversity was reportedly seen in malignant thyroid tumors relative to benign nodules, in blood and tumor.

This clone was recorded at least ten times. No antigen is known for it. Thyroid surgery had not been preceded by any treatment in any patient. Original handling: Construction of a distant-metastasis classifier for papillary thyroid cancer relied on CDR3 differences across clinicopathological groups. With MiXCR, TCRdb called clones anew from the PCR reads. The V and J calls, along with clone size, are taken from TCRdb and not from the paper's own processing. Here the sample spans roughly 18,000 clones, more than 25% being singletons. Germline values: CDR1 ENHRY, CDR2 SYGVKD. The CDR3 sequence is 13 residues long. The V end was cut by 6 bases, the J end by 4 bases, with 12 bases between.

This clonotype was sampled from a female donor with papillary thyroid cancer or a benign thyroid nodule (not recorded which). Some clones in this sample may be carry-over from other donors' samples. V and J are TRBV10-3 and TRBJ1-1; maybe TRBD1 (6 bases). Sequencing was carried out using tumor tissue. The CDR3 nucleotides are TGTGCCATCAGCCCCGGACAGACCACTGAAGCTTTCTTT. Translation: CAISPGQTTEAFF.